In its sample, the clone carrying this TCR beta chain was seen once. This sample stems from a study of blood T cell repertoires in COVID-19. Assay used: immunoSEQ multiplex PCR; TCRdb lists only in-frame clones, some missing. The data contain some 390,000 clones, approximately 92% of them singletons. Looked up from germline, CDR1 is SGHAT and CDR2 is FQNNGV. The CDR3 is 15 amino acids. After removal of 5 bases from V and 2 bases from J, the junction contained 5 bases not matched to a gene. Participant-reported clinical history was the basis for cohort assignment. The rearrangement joins TRBV11-2 to TRBJ2-2, with 7 bases lining up with TRBD1. Sequenced input: PBMCs or T cells enriched from blood (not recorded which). The receptor comes from a man in his thirties or forties who had recovered from COVID-19. The CDR3, as DNA: TGTGCCAGCAGCAGAACAGGGGCTAACACCGGGGAGCTGTTTTTT. It translates to CASSRTGANTGELFF.